What follows are 3 T cell receptor beta chains derived from one specimen sequenced in a study of T cell responses to AZD1222 COVID-19 vaccine. The data were produced by immunoSEQ multiplex PCR, yet TCRdb's version contains in-frame clones alone and is incomplete. The table has about 160,000 clones, roughly nine tenths seen once. This specimen consisted of peripheral blood, obtained 28 days after the second AZD1222 dose. These receptors all come from an adult who received the AZD1222 COVID-19 vaccine.

V usage is TRBV5-4 and J usage is TRBJ2-7; D not certain. The ends were cut back, 4 bases at V and 0 bases at J, with 8 bases in the middle. Germline values: CDR1 SGHNT, CDR2 YYREEE (reference sequence). The CDR3 consists of 13 residues. The CDR3 nucleotides read TGTGCCAGCAGCACCGGAAACTCCTACGAGCAGTACTTC. Translating gives CASSTGNSYEQYF. Supplemented by reference TRBV5-4 and TRBJ2-7, the full variable domain reads ETGVTQSPTHLIKTRGQQVTLRCSSQSGHNTVSWYQQALGQGPQFIFQYYREEENGRGNFPPRFSGLQFPNYSSELNVNALELDDSALYLCASSTGNSYEQYFGPGTRLTVT.

This chain joins TRBV4-1 and TRBJ1-5; D is possibly TRBD1 (6 bases). V was shortened by 0 bases and J by 2 bases, with 11 bases between the two germline ends. Per germline, CDR1 MGHRA and CDR2 YSYEKL. This CDR3 has 16 residues. This CDR3 is CASSQDTGLGNQPQHF. Here the CDR3 DNA reads TGCGCCAGCAGCCAAGATACAGGGCTGGGCAATCAGCCCCAGCATTTT.

This chain joins TRBV5-1 and TRBJ1-1; no clear D. The CDR3 has 13 residues. V shed 0 bases and J shed 12 bases, with 15 bases lying between them. CDR1 and CDR2 from the germline V gene are SGHRS and YFSETQ. In DNA, the CDR3 is TGCGCCAGCAGCTTGGCCGGTGAATCTACCACTTTCTTT. Translated, it gives CASSLAGESTTFF. Combining the CDR3 with reference TRBV5-1 and TRBJ1-1 gives the whole variable domain KAGVTQTPRYLIKTRGQQVTLSCSPISGHRSVSWYQQTPGQGLQFLFEYFSETQRNKGNFPGRFSGRQFSNSRSEMNVSTLELGDSALYLCASSLAGESTTFFGQGTRLTVV.